This note documents a single T cell receptor (beta chain) sequence. The target of this receptor is not known. No base quality information exists; no much larger clone differs at one position. These data belong to a study of cytotoxic CD8 clonotypes in ibrutinib-treated CLL (dated by TCRdb to about 2021). For the wider study: The cohort included around 16 treatment-naive and approximately twelve relapsed/refractory patients; 17 were IGHV unmutated. The response samples were drawn at a median of 12 months into treatment, with a range of about 6 to 40 months. Responses were partial in 25 or so patients and complete in 2; after median approximately 66 months follow-up, about 14 stayed in remission and approximately 12 progressed. Every sample from remission and from progressive disease was obtained while the patients were still on ibrutinib. On average, each sample yielded some 250,000 productive templates and around 100,000 productive rearrangements. Of the 80 to 95 participants in the trial, about two dozen had longitudinal samples available. Cryopreserved peripheral blood mononuclear cells were obtained before treatment, at response, and at either sustained remission or disease progression.

Results the study describes overall, beyond this receptor: Baseline clonality was found to be higher than that of age-matched healthy donors and was strongly correlated with circulating CD8+ T-cell counts. Public clonotypes were rare and either shrank or stayed stable during treatment, and the rise in clonality at ibrutinib response reflected expansion of private clonotypes. Lymph node repertoires were not examined, and the timing of sampling was not matched between patients in sustained remission and those whose disease progressed. Clonality increased at ibrutinib response, stayed stable in sustained remission, and fell back toward baseline at progression.

Each clonotype received, on average, approximately 9.9x coverage in deep resolution sequencing performed on a MiSeq, where the target depth lay between 1 in 1 million and 1 in 200,000 T cells. TCR beta libraries were generated with the immunoSEQ hsTCRB Kit. Per the authors' processing: The data were analyzed with ImmunoSEQ Analyzer and ImmunoSEQ Data Assistant, and V, D and J gene assignments followed IMGT definitions. Clonality, with values ranging from 0 to 1, was calculated as one minus the normalized Shannon entropy of productive rearrangement frequencies. Public clonotype analysis was restricted to overrepresented clonotypes comprising at least 0.05% of each patient's repertoire. Repertoires from some twelve age-matched healthy donors in immuneACCESS were used as clonality controls. TCRdb retrieved this table from immuneACCESS and kept in-frame rearrangements only. Not all clones are present; in checked studies, unresolved V genes account for under half, and no reason is known for the remainder. The DNA was the basis for D and trimming; V, J and clone size are from that table. The sample contains more than 200,000 clones, approximately 75% of them found a single time. Approximately 10% of the sample lies in the top ten.

The time point label, as the study defines it: about a year on ibrutinib. Roughly 2 micrograms of genomic DNA were extracted from cryopreserved PBMCs for TCR beta library preparation. High-throughput TCR beta sequencing was performed on longitudinal blood samples from CLL patients receiving ibrutinib monotherapy. Patients were enrolled in a phase 2 open-label single-center ibrutinib monotherapy trial. From V the trimming removes 6 bases and from J it removes 3 bases, while the gene matches leave 3 bases of the junction unaccounted for. CDR1 and CDR2 were assigned from the germline V gene as SGHRS and YFSETQ. The CDR3 measures 14 amino acids from cysteine to phenylalanine. Only the CDR3 DNA is retained, 42 bases long and in frame from the first base.

The input for sequencing was PBMCs, taken after 12 months of ibrutinib treatment. The receptor chain draws on TRBV5-1 and TRBJ2-1; TRBD2 fits 10 bases in the junction. The sequence came from a human donor with chronic lymphocytic leukemia. The CDR3 protein: CASKWTSGYNEQFF. The nucleotide sequence reads TGCGCCAGCAAGTGGACTAGCGGCTACAATGAGCAGTTCTTC.